A selection of T cell receptor beta chains follows, all from one sample in a study of beta chain features in type 1 diabetes. Using immunoSEQ multiplex PCR, the repertoire was profiled, and TCRdb retains in-frame clones only, with some absent. In the table there are 810,000 or so clones, 15% to 20% of which are singletons. The sequenced material came from naive CD4+ T cells from blood. The receptors shown here come from a woman aged 18-29 years in good health. Each CDR3 is given with its conserved first and last residue. D genes are given only for firm matches. Clone size is stated in some rows and not others, as once, few, many or a class when expanded.

j_call d_call cdr3_length clone_size v_call cdr3_aa cdr3_nt
TRBJ1-5 - 13 - TRBV6-1 CASSEIGGQPQHF TGTGCCAGCAGTGAAATTGGGGGCCAGCCCCAGCATTTT
TRBJ2-5 - 13 - TRBV19 CASSMTAWETQYF TGTGCCAGTAGTATGACAGCCTGGGAGACCCAGTACTTC
TRBJ2-7 - 16 few TRBV6-6 CASRDGGQILSYEQYF TGTGCCAGCAGGGACGGAGGACAGATTCTTTCCTACGAGCAGTACTTC
TRBJ2-5 - 15 - TRBV5-1 CASSLGTGHSETQYF TGCGCCAGCAGCTTGGGGACCGGACACTCAGAGACCCAGTACTTC
TRBJ2-2 - 18 - TRBV21-1 CASSKGYYRAENTGELFF TGTGCCAGCAGCAAAGGTTACTACAGGGCAGAGAACACCGGGGAGCTGTTTTTT
TRBJ2-7 TRBD1 15 few TRBV19 CASSKSRQGIYEQYF TGTGCCAGTAGTAAATCACGACAGGGAATCTACGAGCAGTACTTC
TRBJ2-7 TRBD2 15 - TRBV7-2 CASSSLAGGTYEQYF TGTGCCAGCAGCTCCTTAGCGGGAGGCACCTACGAGCAGTACTTC
TRBJ2-7 TRBD2 14 - TRBV7-7 CASSRGLDSREQYF TGTGCTAGCAGCCGTGGACTAGACTCGCGGGAGCAGTACTTC
TRBJ2-7 TRBD2 19 - TRBV18 CASSPNPPGLAGSRYEQYF TGTGCCAGCTCGCCTAATCCACCGGGACTAGCGGGAAGTCGTTACGAGCAGTACTTC
TRBJ2-3 TRBD2 16 - TRBV11-2 CASRETSGLSPDTQYF TGTGCCAGCAGAGAGACTAGCGGGCTTAGTCCGGATACGCAGTATTTT
TRBJ2-3 - 13 few TRBV10-3 CAIRTSIADTQYF TGTGCCATCAGGACATCTATCGCAGATACGCAGTATTTT
TRBJ2-3 - 15 - TRBV6-6 CATKRGGISTDTQYF TGTGCCACTAAGAGAGGGGGAATAAGCACAGATACGCAGTATTTT
TRBJ2-1 TRBD2 16 few TRBV9 CASSASSGGSYNEQFF TGTGCCAGCAGCGCGTCTAGCGGAGGGTCCTACAATGAGCAGTTCTTC
TRBJ2-1 TRBD2 18 few TRBV9 CASSGSGRPTSSYNEQFF TGTGCCAGCAGCGGTAGCGGGAGGCCCACGAGCTCCTACAATGAGCAGTTCTTC
TRBJ2-1 - 15 - TRBV5-1 CASSLEAPSYNEQFF TGCGCCAGCAGCTTGGAAGCTCCGTCCTACAATGAGCAGTTCTTC
TRBJ2-6 - 14 few TRBV6-6 CASRGSSGANVLTF TGTGCCAGCAGGGGGAGCTCAGGGGCCAACGTCCTGACTTTC
TRBJ2-2 TRBD1 14 few TRBV28 CASSSQGFAGELFF TGTGCCAGCAGTTCACAGGGGTTTGCCGGGGAGCTGTTTTTT
TRBJ2-4 - 15 few TRBV28 CASSFRQGIQNIQYF TGTGCCAGCAGTTTTAGGCAGGGGATACAAAACATTCAGTACTTC
TRBJ2-7 - 13 few TRBV19 CASSAAPSYEQYF TGTGCCAGTAGTGCGGCGCCGTCCTACGAGCAGTACTTC
TRBJ1-2 - 19 - TRBV28 CASSLYSTGTGASNYGYTF TGTGCCAGCAGTTTATACTCTACTGGAACAGGCGCCTCTAACTATGGCTACACCTTC
TRBJ2-1 TRBD2 17 few TRBV7-9 CASSFPGLASTYNEQFF TGTGCCAGCAGCTTCCCGGGACTAGCGAGTACCTACAATGAGCAGTTCTTC
TRBJ2-7 - 14 few TRBV7-9 CASSSLGATYEQYF TGTGCCAGCAGCTCCCTAGGGGCTACTTACGAGCAGTACTTC
TRBJ2-2 - 13 few TRBV9 CASSVVGNGELFF TGTGCCAGCAGCGTGGTAGGGAACGGGGAGCTGTTTTTT
TRBJ2-1 TRBD2 15 few TRBV4-2 CASSQSSGSVYEQFF TGTGCCAGCAGCCAATCTAGCGGGAGTGTATATGAGCAGTTCTTC
TRBJ2-7 - 15 few TRBV4-2 CASSQDIKTATREYF TGTGCCAGCAGCCAAGATATCAAGACAGCAACCAGGGAGTACTTC
TRBJ2-2 - 14 few TRBV4-3 CASSQDSATGELFF TGCGCCAGCAGCCAAGATTCGGCCACCGGGGAGCTGTTTTTT
TRBJ2-1 - 14 - TRBV28 CASRGQGGNNEQFF TGTGCCAGCAGAGGACAAGGGGGGAACAATGAGCAGTTCTTC
TRBJ1-1 - 15 - TRBV7-9 CASSPRQGMNTEAFF TGTGCCAGCAGCCCGCGACAAGGGATGAACACTGAAGCTTTCTTT
TRBJ1-2 - 14 few TRBV5-4 CASSFSVSAYGYTF TGTGCCAGCAGCTTTTCTGTTTCGGCCTATGGCTACACCTTC
TRBJ2-3 - 15 few TRBV5-1 CASSLGWTSTDTQYF TGCGCCAGCAGCTTGGGGTGGACTAGCACAGATACGCAGTATTTT
TRBJ2-7 - 13 few TRBV15 CATSRGDSYEQYF TGTGCCACCAGCAGGGGGGACTCCTACGAGCAGTACTTC
TRBJ2-7 TRBD2 14 - TRBV2 CASTVASGLYEQYF TGTGCCAGCACCGTGGCTAGCGGCCTCTACGAGCAGTACTTC
TRBJ2-5 TRBD2 17 - TRBV29-1 CSAKGTSGRASQETQYF TGCAGCGCTAAAGGGACTAGCGGGAGGGCCTCGCAAGAGACCCAGTACTTC
TRBJ1-4 - 15 - TRBV11-2 CASSSTPSQWEKLFF TGTGCCAGCAGCTCCACCCCTTCGCAATGGGAAAAACTGTTTTTT
TRBJ2-1 - 12 - TRBV6-5 CASSSINNEQFF TGTGCCAGCAGTTCAATCAACAATGAGCAGTTCTTC
TRBJ2-1 - 14 few TRBV7-9 CASTGPSSYNEQFF TGTGCCAGCACCGGACCTAGCTCCTACAATGAGCAGTTCTTC
TRBJ2-1 - 15 - TRBV21-1 CASSLKFGTHNEQFF TGTGCCAGCAGCCTAAAGTTCGGGACACACAATGAGCAGTTCTTC
TRBJ1-2 - 13 - TRBV19 CASSSTGVYGYTF TGTGCCAGTAGTTCGACAGGCGTCTATGGCTACACCTTC
TRBJ2-1 TRBD2 16 few TRBV7-9 CASSLAASGILDEQFF TGTGCCAGCAGCCTAGCCGCTAGCGGGATCCTCGATGAGCAGTTCTTC
TRBJ2-6 TRBD1 16 - TRBV7-2 CASSLGWTGGANVLTF TGTGCCAGCAGCCTCGGGTGGACAGGTGGGGCCAACGTCCTGACTTTC
TRBJ2-3 TRBD2 15 few TRBV29-1 CSARTSGRGTDTQYF TGCAGCGCCCGTACTAGCGGGAGGGGGACAGATACGCAGTATTTT
TRBJ2-3 TRBD1 18 few TRBV5-6 CASSLSPTGGWGTDTQYF TGTGCCAGCAGCTTGTCCCCAACAGGGGGCTGGGGCACAGATACGCAGTATTTT
TRBJ1-5 - 15 few TRBV4-3 CASSQAVSSNQPQHF TGCGCCAGCAGCCAAGCCGTTAGTAGCAATCAGCCCCAGCATTTT